This T cell receptor beta chain emerged from a study of T-cell reconstitution after alpha-beta-depleted transplantation in children. Study-level results: Several hundred expanded graft clones reportedly were the source of alpha-beta T cells about two months after transplant. Some patients' high day-60 TCRbeta diversity was traced to surviving recipient T cells and thymic progenitors. Newly produced T cells mostly provided counts and TCRbeta diversity after one year, as hyperexpanded clones declined.

Unique molecular identifiers were built into the TCRbeta library. MiXCR, run by TCRdb on the PCR reads, gives a single entry per CDR3 protein. Of just under 250,000 distinct CDR3 sequences in the sample, 20% to 30% were seen once. This clonotype was counted at least ten times. What it binds is not known. The CDR3 spans 12 residues. V lost 4 bases, J lost 1 base, and 8 bases lay in between. Looked up from germline, CDR1 is SQVTM and CDR2 is ANQGSEA. This sequence was found in a girl aged 2-10 years with Fanconi anemia, due to receive a stem cell transplant. The sample consisted of PBMCs, taken before TCRalphabeta/CD19-depleted stem cell transplant. The V gene is TRBV29-1, the J gene TRBJ2-7; D possibly matches TRBD1 or TRBD2 (5 bases each). The CDR3 is CSVVGDSYEQYF. The CDR3 DNA reads TGCAGCGTTGTGGGGGATTCCTACGAGCAGTACTTC.